Listed below are T cell receptor beta chains from one sample, sequenced in a study of shared clonotypes between healthy human individuals. Assay: immunoSEQ multiplex PCR; the TCRdb copy retains only in-frame clones and omits some. Of around 2,000,000 clones in the sample, about 95% were seen once. The sequenced sample consisted of naive CD8+ T cells sorted from blood. The receptors shown here come from a young man in good health. The CDR3 runs from the conserved cysteine through the conserved F or W. The order of the fields is J gene, V gene, D gene, clone size, CDR3 DNA, CDR3 protein. D genes are given only for firm matches. A row's size may be missing; if present it is once, few, many or a size class.

TRBJ1-2 | TRBV27 | . | once | TGTGCCAGCAGCACAGATATTAGGAACTATGGCTACACCTTC | CASSTDIRNYGYTF
TRBJ1-1 | TRBV29-1 | . | . | TGCAGCGTGGGGTCAGGTGGCACTGAAGCTTTCTTT | CSVGSGGTEAFF
TRBJ2-7 | TRBV2 | . | once | TGTGCCAGCACTGTCGCGTGGCCTTACGAGCAGTACTTC | CASTVAWPYEQYF
TRBJ2-7 | TRBV7-9 | TRBD2 | . | TGTGCCAGCAGCTTAGTGGGGGGGATCTTCTACGAGCAGTACTTC | CASSLVGGIFYEQYF
TRBJ2-3 | TRBV28 | . | . | TGTGCCAGCAGTTGGACAGGCACAGATACGCAGTATTTT | CASSWTGTDTQYF
TRBJ2-6 | TRBV25-1 | . | . | TGTGCCAGCAGTGACCGGATACAGGGTTCTGGGGCCAACGTCCTGACTTTC | CASSDRIQGSGANVLTF
TRBJ2-1 | TRBV28 | . | . | TGTGCCAGCAGTTTATCCGGGTACAATGAGCAGTTCTTC | CASSLSGYNEQFF
TRBJ2-5 | TRBV5-6 | TRBD2 | . | TGTGCCAGCCGCCTAGCGGGAGCAGAAGAGACCCAGTACTTC | CASRLAGAEETQYF
TRBJ2-1 | TRBV30 | . | . | TGTGCCTGGAGTGTAGGGGGGGGGAATGAGCAGTTCTTC | CAWSVGGGNEQFF
TRBJ1-2 | TRBV2 | . | once | TGTGCCACCCGAAAACCATGGATTCATGGCTACACCTTC | CATRKPWIHGYTF
TRBJ2-3 | TRBV6-5 | . | . | TGTGCCAGCAGTTACTCGATGGGGGCAGGGGATACGCAGTATTTT | CASSYSMGAGDTQYF
TRBJ2-7 | TRBV7-2 | . | . | TGTGCCAGCAGCCTCGGCAGGGCCTCCTACGAGCAGTACTTC | CASSLGRASYEQYF
TRBJ1-6 | TRBV5-6 | . | . | TGTGCCAGCAGCGGGAGACAGGAGTCCTATAATTCACCCCTCCACTTT | CASSGRQESYNSPLHF
TRBJ2-7 | TRBV5-4 | . | few | TGTGCCAGCAGCTTGGACAGGGAAACCTACGAGCAGTACTTC | CASSLDRETYEQYF
TRBJ2-2 | TRBV5-6 | . | . | TGTGCCAGCAGCTGGGATCGCACCGGGGAGCTGTTTTTT | CASSWDRTGELFF
TRBJ2-7 | TRBV6-5 | TRBD1 | . | TGTGCCAGCAGCCCCGGACAGGGGGTCCTCTACGAGCAGTACTTC | CASSPGQGVLYEQYF
TRBJ2-7 | TRBV6-5 | . | once | TGTGCCAGCAGACCTGAAGAGGCGATCGAGCAGTACTTC | CASRPEEAIEQYF
TRBJ2-7 | TRBV25-1 | TRBD1 | . | TGTGCCAGCAGCTTGGCTGGGACAGCCTACGAGCAGTACTTC | CASSLAGTAYEQYF
TRBJ1-6 | TRBV25-1 | TRBD1 | . | TGTGCCAGCAGTGAAACAGGGGGCTACTATAATTCACCCCTCCACTTT | CASSETGGYYNSPLHF
TRBJ2-6 | TRBV9 | TRBD1 | . | TGTGCCAGCAGCGAGAAGACAGGGGGTACGTCTGGGGCCAACGTCCTGACTTTC | CASSEKTGGTSGANVLTF
TRBJ2-2 | TRBV6-5 | . | . | TGTGCCAGCAGTTACTCGATCTTTGGCGGGGAGCTGTTTTTT | CASSYSIFGGELFF
TRBJ2-7 | TRBV27 | . | once | TGTGCCAGCAGTTTTAGGGTTTCCTACGAGCAGTACTTC | CASSFRVSYEQYF